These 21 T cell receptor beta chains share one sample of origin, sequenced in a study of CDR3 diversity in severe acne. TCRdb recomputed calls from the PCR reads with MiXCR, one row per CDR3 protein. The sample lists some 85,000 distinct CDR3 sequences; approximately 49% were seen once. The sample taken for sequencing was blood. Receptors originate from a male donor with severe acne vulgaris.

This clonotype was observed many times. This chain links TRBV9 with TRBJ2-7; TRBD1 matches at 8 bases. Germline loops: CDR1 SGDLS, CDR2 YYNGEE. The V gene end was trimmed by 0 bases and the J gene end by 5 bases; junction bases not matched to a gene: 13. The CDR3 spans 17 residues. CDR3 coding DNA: TGTGCCAGCAGCGTAGCTCCGATAGGACAGGGTAGCAACGAGCAGTACTTC. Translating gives CASSVAPIGQGSNEQYF.

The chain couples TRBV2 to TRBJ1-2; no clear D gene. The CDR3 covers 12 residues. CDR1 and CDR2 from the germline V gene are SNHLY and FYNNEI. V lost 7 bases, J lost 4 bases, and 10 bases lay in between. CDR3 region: CASNARIYGYTF. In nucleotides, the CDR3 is TGTGCCAGCAACGCACGGATCTATGGCTACACCTTC.

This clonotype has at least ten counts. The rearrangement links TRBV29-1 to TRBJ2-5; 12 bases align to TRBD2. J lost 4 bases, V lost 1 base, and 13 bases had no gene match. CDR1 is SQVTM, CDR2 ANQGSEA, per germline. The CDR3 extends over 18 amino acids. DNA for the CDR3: TGCAGCGTTGAAGTATGGGTTTCTAGCGGGGGGGATCGAGAGACCCAGTACTTC. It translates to CSVEVWVSSGGDRETQYF.

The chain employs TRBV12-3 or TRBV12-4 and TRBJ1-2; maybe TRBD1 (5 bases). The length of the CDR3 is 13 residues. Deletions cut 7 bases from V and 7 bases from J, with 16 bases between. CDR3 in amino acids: CASTQGGEPGYTF. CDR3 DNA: TGTGCCAGCACCCAGGGAGGGGAACCTGGCTACACCTTC.

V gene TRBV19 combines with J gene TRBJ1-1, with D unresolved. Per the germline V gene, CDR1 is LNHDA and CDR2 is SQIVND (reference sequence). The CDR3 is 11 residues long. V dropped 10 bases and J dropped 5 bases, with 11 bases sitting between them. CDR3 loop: CATRRETEAFF. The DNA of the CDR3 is TGTGCCACCAGACGGGAAACTGAAGCTTTCTTT.

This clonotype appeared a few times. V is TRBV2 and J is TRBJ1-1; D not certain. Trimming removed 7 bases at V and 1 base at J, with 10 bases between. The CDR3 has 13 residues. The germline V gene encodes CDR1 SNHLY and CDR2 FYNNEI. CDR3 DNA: TGTGCCAGCAATCCCTCCCCGAACACTGAAGCTTTCTTT. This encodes CASNPSPNTEAFF.

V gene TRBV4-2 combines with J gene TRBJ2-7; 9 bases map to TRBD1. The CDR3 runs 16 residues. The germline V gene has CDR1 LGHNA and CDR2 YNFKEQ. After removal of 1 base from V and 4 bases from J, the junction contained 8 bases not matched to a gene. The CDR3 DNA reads TGTGCCAGCAGCCAAGTCCCCGGGACAGGGCTTTACGAGCAGTACTTC. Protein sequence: CASSQVPGTGLYEQYF.

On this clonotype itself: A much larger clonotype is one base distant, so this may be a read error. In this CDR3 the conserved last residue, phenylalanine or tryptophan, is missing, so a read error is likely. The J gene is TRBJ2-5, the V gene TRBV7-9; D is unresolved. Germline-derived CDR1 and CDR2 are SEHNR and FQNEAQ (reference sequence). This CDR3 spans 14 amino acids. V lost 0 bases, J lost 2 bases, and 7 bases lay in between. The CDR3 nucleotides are TGTGCCAGCAGCTTAGCGGGAAGGCAAGAGACCCAGTACTTA. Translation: CASSLAGRQETQYL.

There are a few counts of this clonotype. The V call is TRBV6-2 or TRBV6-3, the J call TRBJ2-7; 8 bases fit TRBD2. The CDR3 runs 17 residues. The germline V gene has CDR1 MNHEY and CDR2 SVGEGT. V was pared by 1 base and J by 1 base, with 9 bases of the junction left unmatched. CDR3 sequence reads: CASSYFGGAALSYEQYF. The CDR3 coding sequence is TGTGCCAGCAGTTACTTCGGGGGGGCAGCGTTGTCCTACGAGCAGTACTTC.

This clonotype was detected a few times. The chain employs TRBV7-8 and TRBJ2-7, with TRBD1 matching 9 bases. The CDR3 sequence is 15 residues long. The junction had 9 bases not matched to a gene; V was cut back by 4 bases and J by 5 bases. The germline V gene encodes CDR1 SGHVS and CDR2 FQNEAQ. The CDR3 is CASSYGGQGLNEQYF. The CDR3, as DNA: TGTGCCAGCAGCTATGGGGGACAGGGTCTAAACGAGCAGTACTTC.

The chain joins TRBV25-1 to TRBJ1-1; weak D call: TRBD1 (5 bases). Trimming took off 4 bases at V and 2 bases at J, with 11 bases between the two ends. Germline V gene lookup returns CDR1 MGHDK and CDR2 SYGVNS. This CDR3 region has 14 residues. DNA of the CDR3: TGTGCCAGCAGTGGGTGGGGGGGAAACACTGAAGCTTTCTTT. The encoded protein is CASSGWGGNTEAFF.

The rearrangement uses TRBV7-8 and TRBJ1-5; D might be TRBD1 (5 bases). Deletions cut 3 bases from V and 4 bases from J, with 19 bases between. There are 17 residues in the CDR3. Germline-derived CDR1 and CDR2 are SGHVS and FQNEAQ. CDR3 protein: CASSLGRRGPQNQPQHF. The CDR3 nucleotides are TGTGCCAGCAGCTTGGGCCGGCGGGGCCCCCAAAATCAGCCCCAGCATTTT.

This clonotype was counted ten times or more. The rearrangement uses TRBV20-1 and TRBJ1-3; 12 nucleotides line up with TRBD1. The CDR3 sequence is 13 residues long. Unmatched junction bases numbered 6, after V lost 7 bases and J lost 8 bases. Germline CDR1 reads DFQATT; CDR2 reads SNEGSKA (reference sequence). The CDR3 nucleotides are TGCAGTGTACCGGGACAGGGGGCTGACACCATATATTTT. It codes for CSVPGQGADTIYF.

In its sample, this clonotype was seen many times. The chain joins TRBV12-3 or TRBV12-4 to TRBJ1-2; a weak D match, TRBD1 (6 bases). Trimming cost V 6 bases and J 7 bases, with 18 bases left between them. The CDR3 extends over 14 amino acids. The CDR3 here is CASRQQGESRGYTF. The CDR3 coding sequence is TGTGCCAGCAGGCAACAGGGAGAGAGTCGTGGCTACACCTTC.

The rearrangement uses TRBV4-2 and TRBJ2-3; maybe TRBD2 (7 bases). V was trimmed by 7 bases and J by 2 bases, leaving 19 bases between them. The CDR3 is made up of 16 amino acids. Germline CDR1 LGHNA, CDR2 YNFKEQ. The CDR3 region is CASTSAGAGTTDTQYF. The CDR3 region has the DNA TGTGCCAGCACCTCTGCGGGGGCGGGAACCACAGATACGCAGTATTTT.

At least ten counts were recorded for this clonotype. This CDR3 is CSVDSSGRASDTQYF. The CDR3 coding sequence is TGCAGTGTCGACTCTAGCGGGAGGGCCTCAGATACGCAGTATTTT. The rearrangement links TRBV20-1 to TRBJ2-3; 12 bases are a match to TRBD2. Germline V gives CDR1 DFQATT, CDR2 SNEGSKA (reference sequence). The CDR3 runs to 15 residues. The V and J ends lost 7 bases and 4 bases, in that order; junction bases with no gene match: 9.

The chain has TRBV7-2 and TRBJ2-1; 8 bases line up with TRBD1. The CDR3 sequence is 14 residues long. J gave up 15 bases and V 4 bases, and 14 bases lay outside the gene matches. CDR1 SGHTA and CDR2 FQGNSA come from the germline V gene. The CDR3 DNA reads TGTGCCAGCAGCTGGGCCGGGACAGGTTTACCCGCGTTCTTC. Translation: CASSWAGTGLPAFF.

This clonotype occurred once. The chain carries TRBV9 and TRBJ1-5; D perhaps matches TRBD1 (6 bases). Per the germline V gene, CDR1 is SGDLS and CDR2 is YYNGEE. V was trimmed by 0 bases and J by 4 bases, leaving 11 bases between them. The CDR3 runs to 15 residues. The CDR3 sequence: CASSVGGGFNQPQHF. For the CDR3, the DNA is TGTGCCAGCAGCGTAGGCGGGGGCTTTAATCAGCCCCAGCATTTT.

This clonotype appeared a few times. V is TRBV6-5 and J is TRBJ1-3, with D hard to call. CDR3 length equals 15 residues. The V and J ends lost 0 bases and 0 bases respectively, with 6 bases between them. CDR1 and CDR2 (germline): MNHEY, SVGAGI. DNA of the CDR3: TGTGCCAGCAGTTACTCGTGGGCCTCTGGAAACACCATATATTTT. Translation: CASSYSWASGNTIYF.

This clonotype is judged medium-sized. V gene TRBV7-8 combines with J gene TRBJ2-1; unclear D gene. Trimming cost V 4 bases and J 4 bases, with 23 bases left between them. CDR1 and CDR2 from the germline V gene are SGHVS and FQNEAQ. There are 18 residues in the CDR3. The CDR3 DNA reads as TGTGCCAGCAGCTCAACAATTTTAGTACCCAATCCTTACAATGAGCAGTTCTTC. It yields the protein CASSSTILVPNPYNEQFF.

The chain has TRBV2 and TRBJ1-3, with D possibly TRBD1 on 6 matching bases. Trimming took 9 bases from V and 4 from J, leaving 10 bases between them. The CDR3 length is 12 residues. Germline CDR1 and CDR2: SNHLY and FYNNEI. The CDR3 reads CASRGEGNTIYF. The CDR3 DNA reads TGTGCCAGTAGGGGGGAGGGAAACACCATATATTTT.